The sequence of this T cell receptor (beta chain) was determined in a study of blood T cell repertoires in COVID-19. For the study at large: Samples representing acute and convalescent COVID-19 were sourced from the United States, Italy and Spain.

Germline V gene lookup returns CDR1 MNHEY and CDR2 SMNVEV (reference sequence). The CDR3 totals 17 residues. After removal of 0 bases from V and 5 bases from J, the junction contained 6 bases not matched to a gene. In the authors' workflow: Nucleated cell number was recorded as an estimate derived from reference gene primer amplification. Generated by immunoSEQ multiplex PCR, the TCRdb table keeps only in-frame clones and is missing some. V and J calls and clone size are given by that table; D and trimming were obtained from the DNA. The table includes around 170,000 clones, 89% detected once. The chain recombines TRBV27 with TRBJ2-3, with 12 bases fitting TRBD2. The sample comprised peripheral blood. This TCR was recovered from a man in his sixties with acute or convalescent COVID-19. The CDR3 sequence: CASSLSQGLAGRDTQYF. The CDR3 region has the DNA TGTGCCAGCAGTTTATCCCAGGGACTAGCGGGTAGAGATACGCAGTATTTT.